The source of this T cell receptor (beta chain) is a study of low-dose radiotherapy and immunotherapy resistance in tumors. Primers targeting TRAV and TRBV primed first-strand cDNA, covering alpha and beta chains. It was with a constant-region primer and a V-primer adapter that TCRs were amplified over approximately 20 PCR cycles. One entry per CDR3 protein, called by TCRdb with MiXCR from the reads. The sample has tens of thousands of distinct CDR3 sequences, about half seen once; the top ten hold 4.5% to 7%. Time point in this sample: after trial treatment. Treatment of the sample: LDRT plus nivolumab, ipilimumab, low-dose cyclophosphamide and aspirin (RACIN trial). Germline loops: CDR1 KGHSH, CDR2 LQKENI. There are 14 residues in the CDR3. With 6 bases removed from V and 4 bases from J, the gap between germline ends came to 14 bases.

This TCR was sampled from a male donor with gallbladder cancer. The V gene is TRBV18, the J gene TRBJ2-3; D is possibly TRBD1 or TRBD2 (5 bases each). The sample here was PBMCs, taken after low-dose radiotherapy plus immunotherapy. The CDR3 here is CASSTRDGPDTQYF. CDR3 in DNA: TGTGCCAGCTCCACCCGGGACGGGCCAGATACGCAGTATTTT.